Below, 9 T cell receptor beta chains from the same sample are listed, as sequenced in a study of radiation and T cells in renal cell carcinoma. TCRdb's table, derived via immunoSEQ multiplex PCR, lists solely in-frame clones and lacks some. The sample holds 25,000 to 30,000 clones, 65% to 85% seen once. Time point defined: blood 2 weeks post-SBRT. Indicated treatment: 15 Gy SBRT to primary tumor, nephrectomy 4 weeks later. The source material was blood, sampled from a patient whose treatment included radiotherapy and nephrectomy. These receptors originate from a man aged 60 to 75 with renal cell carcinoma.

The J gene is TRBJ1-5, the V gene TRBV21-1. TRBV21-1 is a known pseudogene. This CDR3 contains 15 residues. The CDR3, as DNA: TGTGCCAGCAGCAAGGGCCAGGAGATCAATCAGCCCCAGCATTTT. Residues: CASSKGQEINQPQHF.

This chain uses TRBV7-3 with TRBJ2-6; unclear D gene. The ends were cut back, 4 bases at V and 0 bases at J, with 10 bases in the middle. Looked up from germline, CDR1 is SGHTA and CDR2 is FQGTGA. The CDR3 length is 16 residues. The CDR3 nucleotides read TGTGCCAGCAGCTACTCTCGAGCCTCTGGGGCCAACGTCCTGACTTTC. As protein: CASSYSRASGANVLTF.

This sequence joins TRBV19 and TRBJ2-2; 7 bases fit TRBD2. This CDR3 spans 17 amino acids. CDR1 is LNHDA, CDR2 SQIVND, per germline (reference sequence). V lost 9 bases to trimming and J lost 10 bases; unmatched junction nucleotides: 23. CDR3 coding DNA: TGTGCCAGCAGCAGTGATAATGGGGGGGACTTTCTGTTGGAGCTGTTTTTT. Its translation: CASSSDNGGDFLLELFF.

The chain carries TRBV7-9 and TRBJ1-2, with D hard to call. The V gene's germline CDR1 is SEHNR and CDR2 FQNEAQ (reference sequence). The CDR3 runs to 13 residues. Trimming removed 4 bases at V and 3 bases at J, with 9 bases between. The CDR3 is CASSYAIDYGYTF. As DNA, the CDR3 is TGTGCCAGCAGCTACGCCATTGACTATGGCTACACCTTC.

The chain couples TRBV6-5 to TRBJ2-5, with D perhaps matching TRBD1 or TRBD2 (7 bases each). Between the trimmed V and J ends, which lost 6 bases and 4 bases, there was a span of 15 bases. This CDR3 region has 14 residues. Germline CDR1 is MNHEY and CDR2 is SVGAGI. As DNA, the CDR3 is TGTGCCAGCAGCAATTCAGGGGGGGGAGAGACCCAGTACTTC. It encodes CASSNSGGGETQYF.

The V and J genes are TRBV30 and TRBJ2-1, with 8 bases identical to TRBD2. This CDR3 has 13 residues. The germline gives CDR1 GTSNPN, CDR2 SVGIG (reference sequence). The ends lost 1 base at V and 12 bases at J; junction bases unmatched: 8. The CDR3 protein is CAWSGGLVPRQFF. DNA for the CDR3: TGTGCCTGGAGTGGGGGACTAGTTCCCCGGCAGTTCTTC.

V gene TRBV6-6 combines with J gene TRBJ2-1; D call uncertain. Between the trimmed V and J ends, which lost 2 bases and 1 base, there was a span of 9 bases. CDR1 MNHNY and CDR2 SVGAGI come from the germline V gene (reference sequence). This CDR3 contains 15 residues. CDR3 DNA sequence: TGTGCCAGCAGTTACGACCCCGGGTCCTACAATGAGCAGTTCTTC. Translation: CASSYDPGSYNEQFF.

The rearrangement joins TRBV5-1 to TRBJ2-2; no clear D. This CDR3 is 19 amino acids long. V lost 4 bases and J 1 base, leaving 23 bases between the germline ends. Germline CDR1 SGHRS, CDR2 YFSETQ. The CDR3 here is CASSPARSRSQRNTGELFF. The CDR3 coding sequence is TGCGCCAGCAGCCCCGCCCGGAGTAGGTCACAACGGAACACCGGGGAGCTGTTTTTT. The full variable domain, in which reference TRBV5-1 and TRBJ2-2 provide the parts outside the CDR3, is KAGVTQTPRYLIKTRGQQVTLSCSPISGHRSVSWYQQTPGQGLQFLFEYFSETQRNKGNFPGRFSGRQFSNSRSEMNVSTLELGDSALYLCASSPARSRSQRNTGELFFGEGSRLTVL.

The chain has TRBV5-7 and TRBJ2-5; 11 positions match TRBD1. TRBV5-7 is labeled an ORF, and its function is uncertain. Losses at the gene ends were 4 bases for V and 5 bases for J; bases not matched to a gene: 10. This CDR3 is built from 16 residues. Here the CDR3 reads CASSHTRTGGRETQYF. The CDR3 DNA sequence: TGTGCCAGCAGCCATACCCGGACAGGGGGCCGCGAGACCCAGTACTTC.